Below are 10 T cell receptor beta chains sequenced from a single sample in a study of T cell responses to AZD1222 COVID-19 vaccine (dated by TCRdb to the early 2020s). Libraries were made using the immunoSEQ multiplex PCR assay. The clones in this table, taken by TCRdb from immuneACCESS, are in-frame only. Not every clone is retained; where verified, under half of the shortfall comes from an unresolved V gene, and the cause of the rest is unknown. The sample yields 95,000 to 150,000 clones; approximately 90% were counted once. Jointly, the top ten make up 6% to 9% of the sample. The time point label for this specimen denotes: about 28 days (+/-7) after the second vaccine dose. The starting material was peripheral blood, obtained 28 days after the second AZD1222 dose. All receptors come from an adult who received the AZD1222 COVID-19 vaccine.

This rearrangement joins TRBV6-5 to TRBJ1-1; no clear D. Germline CDR1 is MNHEY and CDR2 is SVGAGI. V lost 2 bases and J lost 5, with 12 bases in between. The CDR3 totals 14 residues. Here the CDR3 DNA reads TGTGCCAGCAGTTACACCTCGTTGAGGACTGAAGCTTTCTTT. Its protein product is CASSYTSLRTEAFF.

The gene calls are TRBV19 and TRBJ2-3; TRBD2 might be the D (5 bases). Per the germline V gene, CDR1 is LNHDA and CDR2 is SQIVND (reference sequence). This CDR3 contains 14 residues. V lost 6 bases to trimming and J lost 1 base, with 11 bases between them. The CDR3 region is CASREGPGTDTQYF. CDR3 DNA: TGTGCCAGTAGAGAGGGCCCGGGCACAGATACGCAGTATTTT.

The CDR3 sequence is CASSPPQGSNSPLHF. DNA of the CDR3: TGTGCCAGCTCACCCCCCCAGGGATCGAATTCACCCCTCCACTTT. The chain has TRBV18 and TRBJ1-6; D might be TRBD1 (5 bases). CDR1 and CDR2 from the germline V gene are KGHSH and LQKENI. The ends were cut back, 3 bases at V and 7 bases at J, with 13 bases in the middle. This CDR3 region has 15 residues.

V usage is TRBV3-1 (or the pseudogene TRBV3-2) and J usage is TRBJ1-4; 9 nucleotides agree with TRBD1. CDR1 is LGHDT and CDR2 is YNNKEL in the germline V gene (reference sequence). V was clipped by 3 bases and J by 7 bases; unmatched bases: 3. The CDR3 contains 14 residues. In DNA, the CDR3 is TGTGCCAGCAGCCAGGACAGGGGAGGTGAAAAACTGTTTTTT. This translates into CASSQDRGGEKLFF.

This clone showed up just once. The chain has TRBV4-2 and TRBJ2-1, with unresolved D. Germline CDR1 and CDR2: LGHNA and YNFKEQ. The CDR3 runs to 17 residues. V lost 0 bases to trimming and J lost 5 bases, with 17 bases between them. The CDR3 spells CASSQDGDRRFDNEQFF. The CDR3 DNA reads as TGTGCCAGCAGCCAAGATGGAGACCGGCGGTTTGACAATGAGCAGTTCTTC.

The genes are TRBV4-1 and TRBJ1-2; no firm D call. Between the trimmed V and J ends, which lost 3 bases and 2 bases, there was a span of 10 bases. Germline lookup yields CDR1 MGHRA and CDR2 YSYEKL. This CDR3 comprises 14 residues. CDR3: CASSQPGTNYGYTF. The CDR3 region has the DNA TGCGCCAGCAGCCAGCCAGGCACAAACTATGGCTACACCTTC.

In DNA, the CDR3 is TGCGCCAGCAGCACCGGGACATTTGGAAACACCATATATTTT. This sequence encodes CASSTGTFGNTIYF. The rearrangement links TRBV5-1 to TRBJ1-3, with TRBD1 as a possible D gene (6 bases). The CDR3 spans 14 residues. Germline assignment: CDR1 SGHRS and CDR2 YFSETQ. The ends were cut back, 4 bases at V and 3 bases at J, with 11 bases in the middle.

This rearrangement joins TRBV5-6 to TRBJ2-7; 7 positions match TRBD1. The V and J ends lost 2 bases and 5 bases, in that order; junction bases with no gene match: 10. CDR3 size: 15 residues. Germline V CDR1 and CDR2: SGHDT, YYEEEE. CDR3 bases: TGTGCCAGCAGCTTCGATTTACAGGGGAAGCACGAGCAGTACTTC. Translation gives CASSFDLQGKHEQYF. The whole variable domain, filled in from reference TRBV5-6 and TRBJ2-7, reads DAGVTQSPTHLIKTRGQQVTLRCSPKSGHDTVSWYQQALGQGPQFIFQYYEEEERQRGNFPDRFSGHQFPNYSSELNVNALLLGDSALYLCASSFDLQGKHEQYFGPGTRLTVT.

This clone was counted once. The rearrangement uses TRBV6-5 and TRBJ2-7; 8 bases agree with TRBD1. Germline V gene lookup returns CDR1 MNHEY and CDR2 SVGAGI. The length of the CDR3 is 14 residues. With V trimmed by 7 bases and J by 2 bases, 7 bases remained unmatched. CDR3 amino acids: CASIFGTGTYEQYF. CDR3 bases: TGTGCCAGCATCTTCGGGACAGGAACCTACGAGCAGTACTTC.

The chain carries TRBV2 and TRBJ1-3; D is uncertain. Trimming removed 6 bases from V and 0 bases from J, with 9 bases in between. The CDR3 contains 14 residues. Looked up from germline, CDR1 is SNHLY and CDR2 is FYNNEI. In nucleotides, the CDR3 is TGTGCCAGCAGGGGCTCAAGCTCTGGAAACACCATATATTTT. Residues: CASRGSSSGNTIYF. Filled out from reference TRBV2 and TRBJ1-3, the complete variable domain reads EPEVTQTPSHQVTQMGQEVILRCVPISNHLYFYWYRQILGQKVEFLVSFYNNEISEKSEIFDDQFSVERPDGSNFTLKIRSTKLEDSAMYFCASRGSSSGNTIYFGEGSWLTVV.